This TCR beta chain was retrieved from a study of shared T cell receptors in the human thymus. Germline assignment: CDR1 SGHNT and CDR2 YYREEE (reference sequence). V was pared by 4 bases and J by 4 bases, with 29 bases between. The CDR3 runs 19 residues. Profiled with immunoSEQ multiplex PCR; TCRdb holds only in-frame clones, not every one. This table has approximately 580,000 clones, around 82% appearing once. In addition, the sample was reused for a study of human thymus T cells. From that report: Resections from corrective heart surgery provided thymus tissue. Repertoires sampled from thymus and blood appeared biased in V and J gene usage. Related research has reported that thymic repertoires overlap highly among unrelated individuals.

The J gene is TRBJ1-2, the V gene TRBV5-4, with unresolved D. Sample: thymocytes. The TCR originated in a boy less than two years old with a congenital heart defect. The CDR3 DNA reads TGTGCCAGCAGCCTGGGAGCAGGACTGCGGCAGGAACGATCCTATGGCTACACCTTC. As protein: CASSLGAGLRQERSYGYTF.